A selection of T cell receptor beta chains follows, all from one sample in a study of T-cell memory formation after mild COVID-19. Using its own MiXCR run on the 5' RACE reads, TCRdb lists one record per CDR3 protein. The sample holds 200,000 or so distinct CDR3 sequences, just over 9.5% seen once. Source material: PBMCs or a T cell subset sorted from them (not recorded which). These receptors were collected from a man aged 18 to 30 who had mild COVID-19 (a few samples of this study predate the infection). Cell type and time point are not known. Both conserved end residues are part of each CDR3. D genes are given only for firm matches. Clone size is stated in some rows and not others, as once, few, many or a class when expanded.

CDR3aa: CVSSAGAAPYEQYF
CDR3nt: TGTGTCAGCAGCGCCGGGGCAGCACCTTACGAGCAGTACTTC
d_gene: NA
abundance: NA
j_gene: TRBJ2-7
v_gene: TRBV2

CDR3aa: CASTRGANNYGYTF
CDR3nt: TGTGCCAGCACCCGTGGGGCCAATAACTATGGCTACACCTTC
d_gene: NA
abundance: NA
j_gene: TRBJ1-2
v_gene: TRBV6-5

CDR3aa: CASSVGQTGANVLTF
CDR3nt: TGTGCCAGCAGCGTAGGGCAGACGGGGGCCAACGTCCTGACTTTC
d_gene: NA
abundance: NA
j_gene: TRBJ2-6
v_gene: TRBV9

CDR3aa: CASSPNPAASGNTIYF
CDR3nt: TGTGCCAGCTCACCCAACCCAGCCGCGTCTGGAAACACCATATATTTT
d_gene: NA
abundance: NA
j_gene: TRBJ1-3
v_gene: TRBV18

CDR3aa: CASSSELRGPSGTDTQYF
CDR3nt: TGTGCCAGCAGCTCGGAACTCCGGGGTCCAAGTGGCACAGATACGCAGTATTTT
d_gene: NA
abundance: few
j_gene: TRBJ2-3
v_gene: TRBV11-2

CDR3aa: CASSRLGGPPTDTQYF
CDR3nt: TGTGCCAGCAGTCGCCTTGGGGGGCCGCCCACAGATACGCAGTATTTT
d_gene: NA
abundance: NA
j_gene: TRBJ2-3
v_gene: TRBV12-3/TRBV12-4

CDR3aa: CASSSPNEKLFF
CDR3nt: TGTGCCAGCAGCTCCCCGAATGAAAAACTGTTTTTT
d_gene: NA
abundance: NA
j_gene: TRBJ1-4
v_gene: TRBV5-4

CDR3aa: CASSPGGGGQYF
CDR3nt: TGTGCCAGCAGCCCGGGCGGGGGCGGCCAGTACTTC
d_gene: NA
abundance: few
j_gene: TRBJ2-5
v_gene: TRBV7-6

CDR3aa: CASSDRRRTDTQYF
CDR3nt: TGTGCCAGCAGCGACAGACGTCGGACAGATACGCAGTATTTT
d_gene: NA
abundance: NA
j_gene: TRBJ2-3
v_gene: TRBV6-2/TRBV6-3

CDR3aa: CASSFSRRLSYNEQFF
CDR3nt: TGTGCCAGCAGCTTCTCGAGGCGGTTATCCTACAATGAGCAGTTCTTC
d_gene: NA
abundance: few
j_gene: TRBJ2-1
v_gene: TRBV12-3/TRBV12-4

CDR3aa: CSARWTGGMSNQPQHF
CDR3nt: TGCAGTGCTAGATGGACAGGGGGCATGAGCAATCAGCCCCAGCATTTT
d_gene: TRBD1
abundance: few
j_gene: TRBJ1-5
v_gene: TRBV20-1

CDR3aa: CASSYSGTGLYEQYF
CDR3nt: TGTGCCAGCAGCTACTCCGGGACAGGCCTCTACGAGCAGTACTTC
d_gene: TRBD1
abundance: NA
j_gene: TRBJ2-7
v_gene: TRBV7-2

CDR3aa: CAIKQGGGLVETQYF
CDR3nt: TGTGCCATCAAACAGGGCGGGGGTTTAGTTGAGACCCAGTACTTC
d_gene: NA
abundance: few
j_gene: TRBJ2-5
v_gene: TRBV7-2

CDR3aa: CASSVRDSQETQYF
CDR3nt: TGTGCCAGCAGCGTCCGGGACAGCCAAGAGACCCAGTACTTC
d_gene: TRBD1
abundance: NA
j_gene: TRBJ2-5
v_gene: TRBV7-2

CDR3aa: CASSLVTLTDTQYF
CDR3nt: TGTGCCAGCAGCTTGGTAACCCTAACAGATACGCAGTATTTT
d_gene: NA
abundance: once
j_gene: TRBJ2-3
v_gene: TRBV5-6

CDR3aa: CASSLDAGTGQPQHF
CDR3nt: TGTGCCAGCAGCTTAGATGCCGGGACAGGGCAGCCCCAGCATTTT
d_gene: TRBD1
abundance: NA
j_gene: TRBJ1-5
v_gene: TRBV7-9

CDR3aa: CASSYSMVLAGGGEQFF
CDR3nt: TGTGCCAGCAGTTACTCGATGGTCCTAGCGGGGGGGGGTGAGCAGTTCTTC
d_gene: TRBD2
abundance: NA
j_gene: TRBJ2-1
v_gene: TRBV6-5

CDR3aa: CASSPSSGNEQFF
CDR3nt: TGTGCCAGCAGCCCGTCCTCGGGCAATGAGCAGTTCTTC
d_gene: NA
abundance: many
j_gene: TRBJ2-1
v_gene: TRBV7-2

CDR3aa: CATSRRQGADTQYF
CDR3nt: TGTGCCACCAGCCGGAGACAGGGCGCAGATACGCAGTATTTT
d_gene: TRBD1
abundance: NA
j_gene: TRBJ2-3
v_gene: TRBV15

CDR3aa: CASSPLETQRGGEETQYF
CDR3nt: TGTGCCAGCTCACCCCTCGAGACGCAGCGGGGGGGCGAGGAGACCCAGTACTTC
d_gene: TRBD2
abundance: NA
j_gene: TRBJ2-5
v_gene: TRBV18

CDR3aa: CASSPSRRNTIYF
CDR3nt: TGTGCCAGCAGCCCCTCGAGGAGAAACACCATATATTTT
d_gene: NA
abundance: few
j_gene: TRBJ1-3
v_gene: TRBV3-1

CDR3aa: CASSLGLSTDTQYF
CDR3nt: TGTGCCAGCAGCTTGGGTCTTAGCACAGATACGCAGTATTTT
d_gene: NA
abundance: many
j_gene: TRBJ2-3
v_gene: TRBV5-1

CDR3aa: CASSSTGTSGGLSNEQFF
CDR3nt: TGTGCCAGCAGTTCTACCGGGACTAGCGGGGGCCTGAGCAATGAGCAGTTCTTC
d_gene: TRBD2
abundance: NA
j_gene: TRBJ2-1
v_gene: TRBV12-3/TRBV12-4

CDR3aa: CSARENRGSPDTQYF
CDR3nt: TGCAGTGCTAGAGAAAACCGGGGAAGCCCAGATACGCAGTATTTT
d_gene: NA
abundance: many
j_gene: TRBJ2-3
v_gene: TRBV20-1

CDR3aa: CASSFNPESDTQYF
CDR3nt: TGTGCCAGCAGTTTTAATCCAGAGTCAGATACGCAGTATTTT
d_gene: NA
abundance: NA
j_gene: TRBJ2-3
v_gene: TRBV12-3/TRBV12-4

CDR3aa: CASSSTGWGGATDTQYF
CDR3nt: TGCGCCAGCAGCTCGACCGGCTGGGGGGGGGCCACAGATACGCAGTATTTT
d_gene: NA
abundance: many
j_gene: TRBJ2-3
v_gene: TRBV5-1

CDR3aa: CSVAPGQGGETQYF
CDR3nt: TGCAGCGTAGCCCCAGGACAGGGCGGAGAGACCCAGTACTTC
d_gene: TRBD1
abundance: few
j_gene: TRBJ2-5
v_gene: TRBV29-1

CDR3aa: CASSGGTAWANVLTF
CDR3nt: TGTGCCAGCAGCGGAGGGACAGCGTGGGCCAACGTCCTGACTTTC
d_gene: NA
abundance: few
j_gene: TRBJ2-6
v_gene: TRBV7-6

CDR3aa: CASSRSTQNQPQHF
CDR3nt: TGTGCCAGCTCTAGATCCACACAAAATCAGCCCCAGCATTTT
d_gene: NA
abundance: few
j_gene: TRBJ1-5
v_gene: TRBV2

CDR3aa: CARTGEMLETEAFF
CDR3nt: TGTGCCCGGACAGGGGAGATGTTAGAGACTGAAGCTTTCTTT
d_gene: TRBD1
abundance: NA
j_gene: TRBJ1-1
v_gene: TRBV30

CDR3aa: CASSLEGLRETQYF
CDR3nt: TGCGCCAGCAGCTTGGAAGGGCTACGAGAGACCCAGTACTTC
d_gene: NA
abundance: NA
j_gene: TRBJ2-5
v_gene: TRBV5-1

CDR3aa: CATSRVGGAYNEQFF
CDR3nt: TGTGCCACCAGCAGAGTCGGGGGGGCCTACAATGAGCAGTTCTTC
d_gene: TRBD2
abundance: many
j_gene: TRBJ2-1
v_gene: TRBV15

CDR3aa: CASSQSPSAGEADTQYF
CDR3nt: TGCGCCAGCAGCCAAAGCCCCTCAGCGGGGGAGGCAGATACGCAGTATTTT
d_gene: TRBD2
abundance: NA
j_gene: TRBJ2-3
v_gene: TRBV4-3

CDR3aa: CASSSRGRGTVAADTQYF
CDR3nt: TGTGCCAGCAGCTCCCGGGGTCGGGGGACAGTCGCGGCAGATACGCAGTATTTT
d_gene: NA
abundance: NA
j_gene: TRBJ2-3
v_gene: TRBV7-9

CDR3aa: CATIVPGNPPYGYTF
CDR3nt: TGCGCCACCATCGTCCCAGGAAACCCGCCCTATGGCTACACCTTC
d_gene: NA
abundance: many
j_gene: TRBJ1-2
v_gene: TRBV5-1

CDR3aa: CASSELGTNNEQFF
CDR3nt: TGTGCCAGCAGCGAGCTTGGGACCAACAATGAGCAGTTCTTC
d_gene: NA
abundance: few
j_gene: TRBJ2-1
v_gene: TRBV7-6

CDR3aa: CASSLEAWSTEAFF
CDR3nt: TGCGCCAGCAGCTTAGAAGCGTGGAGCACTGAAGCTTTCTTT
d_gene: NA
abundance: NA
j_gene: TRBJ1-1
v_gene: TRBV4-3

CDR3aa: CARDAREQFF
CDR3nt: TGTGCCAGGGACGCTCGCGAGCAGTTCTTC
d_gene: NA
abundance: many
j_gene: TRBJ2-1
v_gene: TRBV6-2/TRBV6-3

CDR3aa: CASSQVWASGGATDTQYF
CDR3nt: TGTGCCAGCAGCCAAGTTTGGGCTAGCGGGGGGGCCACAGATACGCAGTATTTT
d_gene: TRBD2
abundance: few
j_gene: TRBJ2-3
v_gene: TRBV3-1

CDR3aa: CASSVLGQHTDTQYF
CDR3nt: TGTGCCAGCAGCGTCCTCGGACAGCACACAGATACGCAGTATTTT
d_gene: NA
abundance: few
j_gene: TRBJ2-3
v_gene: TRBV9

CDR3aa: CASSPQTGVVEAFF
CDR3nt: TGTGCCAGCAGCCCCCAGACAGGGGTTGTAGAAGCTTTCTTT
d_gene: TRBD1
abundance: NA
j_gene: TRBJ1-1
v_gene: TRBV7-9

CDR3aa: CATHGGRDTQYF
CDR3nt: TGTGCCACTCACGGGGGGCGGGATACGCAGTATTTT
d_gene: NA
abundance: many
j_gene: TRBJ2-3
v_gene: TRBV7-2

CDR3aa: CASSYSGNNEQFF
CDR3nt: TGTGCCAGCAGTTACTCGGGGAACAATGAGCAGTTCTTC
d_gene: NA
abundance: many
j_gene: TRBJ2-1
v_gene: TRBV6-6

CDR3aa: CSASPGEKTQYF
CDR3nt: TGCAGTGCTAGTCCGGGTGAGAAGACCCAGTACTTC
d_gene: NA
abundance: NA
j_gene: TRBJ2-5
v_gene: TRBV20-1

CDR3aa: CASSDRTVFNSYNEQFF
CDR3nt: TGTGCCAGCAGCGACCGGACAGTCTTCAACTCCTACAATGAGCAGTTCTTC
d_gene: NA
abundance: few
j_gene: TRBJ2-1
v_gene: TRBV9

CDR3aa: CASSRAFAGDYGYTF
CDR3nt: TGTGCCAGCAGCCGGGCCTTCGCAGGGGACTATGGCTACACCTTC
d_gene: NA
abundance: few
j_gene: TRBJ1-2
v_gene: TRBV7-6

CDR3aa: CASNTGQDYGYTF
CDR3nt: TGTGCCAGCAATACTGGACAGGACTATGGCTACACCTTC
d_gene: TRBD1
abundance: many
j_gene: TRBJ1-2
v_gene: TRBV28

CDR3aa: CASSRQLIANTGELFF
CDR3nt: TGTGCCAGCAGCAGGCAGCTTATCGCGAACACCGGGGAGCTGTTTTTT
d_gene: NA
abundance: NA
j_gene: TRBJ2-2
v_gene: TRBV7-2

CDR3aa: CASSRDRVATDTQYF
CDR3nt: TGTGCCAGCAGCCGGGACAGGGTGGCTACAGATACGCAGTATTTT
d_gene: TRBD1
abundance: NA
j_gene: TRBJ2-3
v_gene: TRBV7-8

CDR3aa: CASSSRTGGLYEQYF
CDR3nt: TGTGCCAGCAGCTCAAGAACAGGGGGTCTCTACGAGCAGTACTTC
d_gene: TRBD1
abundance: NA
j_gene: TRBJ2-7
v_gene: TRBV7-6

CDR3aa: CASSLELQPQHF
CDR3nt: TGTGCCAGCAGCTTAGAACTCCAGCCCCAGCATTTT
d_gene: NA
abundance: many
j_gene: TRBJ1-5
v_gene: TRBV7-2

CDR3aa: CASSLEAENSPLHF
CDR3nt: TGTGCCAGCAGCCTCGAAGCGGAGAATTCACCCCTCCACTTT
d_gene: NA
abundance: few
j_gene: TRBJ1-6
v_gene: TRBV9

CDR3aa: CASSPNAGGQETQYF
CDR3nt: TGTGCCAGCTCACCAAATGCTGGGGGCCAAGAGACCCAGTACTTC
d_gene: NA
abundance: NA
j_gene: TRBJ2-5
v_gene: TRBV18

CDR3aa: CASSVRADTQYF
CDR3nt: TGCGCCAGCAGCGTAAGGGCAGATACGCAGTATTTT
d_gene: NA
abundance: NA
j_gene: TRBJ2-3
v_gene: TRBV5-1

CDR3aa: CASSPEGTPPGDEQFF
CDR3nt: TGCGCCAGCAGCCCGGAAGGGACTCCCCCTGGGGATGAGCAGTTCTTC
d_gene: NA
abundance: many
j_gene: TRBJ2-1
v_gene: TRBV5-1

CDR3aa: CASSELGTGLGGNTIYF
CDR3nt: TGTGCCAGCAGTGAATTAGGGACAGGGTTAGGTGGAAACACCATATATTTT
d_gene: TRBD1
abundance: few
j_gene: TRBJ1-3
v_gene: TRBV25-1

CDR3aa: CASGQASQETQYF
CDR3nt: TGTGCTAGTGGACAGGCGAGCCAAGAGACCCAGTACTTC
d_gene: NA
abundance: few
j_gene: TRBJ2-5
v_gene: TRBV12-5

CDR3aa: CASSLAGISPLHF
CDR3nt: TGCGCCAGCAGCTTGGCGGGGATTTCACCCCTCCACTTT
d_gene: NA
abundance: NA
j_gene: TRBJ1-6
v_gene: TRBV5-1